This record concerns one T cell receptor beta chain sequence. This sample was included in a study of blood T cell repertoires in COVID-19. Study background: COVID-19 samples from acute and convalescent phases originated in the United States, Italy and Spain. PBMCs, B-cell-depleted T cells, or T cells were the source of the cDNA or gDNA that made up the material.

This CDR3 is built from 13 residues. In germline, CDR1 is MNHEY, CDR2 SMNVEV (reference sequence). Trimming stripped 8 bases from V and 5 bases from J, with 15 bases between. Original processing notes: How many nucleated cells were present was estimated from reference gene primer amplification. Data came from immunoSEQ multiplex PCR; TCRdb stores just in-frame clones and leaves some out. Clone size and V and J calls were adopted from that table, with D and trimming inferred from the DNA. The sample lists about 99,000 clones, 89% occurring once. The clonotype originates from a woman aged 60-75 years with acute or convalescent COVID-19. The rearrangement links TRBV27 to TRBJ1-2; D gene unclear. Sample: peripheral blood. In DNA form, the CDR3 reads TGTGCCAGCTGTTACACACTAGGGTATGGCTACACCTTC. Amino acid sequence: CASCYTLGYGYTF.